The following is a T cell receptor (beta chain) sequence with its context. Data came from immunoSEQ multiplex PCR; TCRdb stores just in-frame clones and leaves some out. The sample gives 250,000 to 300,000 clones, just over 85% of which show up once; about 14% is in the top ten. There are 15 residues in the CDR3. The germline gives CDR1 SGHTS, CDR2 YDEGEE. The V gene lost 3 bases and the J gene lost 0 bases, with 12 bases spanning the gap. Enrolled through a virtual design, the participants were between about 18 and 100 years of age and came from fewer than 30 US areas. This specimen comes from a study of blood T cell repertoires in COVID-19.

This chain uses TRBV5-8 with TRBJ1-2, with D possibly TRBD1 on 6 matching bases. Input material: PBMCs or T cells enriched from blood (not recorded which). This receptor was taken from a man aged 18 to 30 who had recovered from COVID-19. The CDR3 sequence: CASSYQDRTNYGYTF. The DNA for the CDR3 is TGTGCCAGCAGCTACCAGGACAGAACTAACTATGGCTACACCTTC.